What follows describes a single T cell receptor (beta chain). Unmatched junction bases numbered 12, after V lost 9 bases and J lost 4 bases. The CDR3 runs to 15 residues. Germline assignment: CDR1 SGHRS and CDR2 YFSETQ. The source of the sample is a study of blood T cell repertoires in COVID-19. Method: immunoSEQ multiplex PCR; TCRdb's copy keeps in-frame clones and lacks some. The sample consists of some 350,000 clones, about 87% of them appearing once. What was sequenced was peripheral blood. The clonotype comes from a woman aged 45-60 years with COVID-19, enrolled during active disease. This rearrangement joins TRBV5-1 to TRBJ2-1, with TRBD1 matching over 8 bases. This chain's CDR3 is CATSPGGAGYNEQFF. The CDR3 nucleotides are TGCGCCACCTCCCCAGGGGGCGCGGGGTACAATGAGCAGTTCTTC.